A single sample is the source of the 20 T cell receptor beta chains below, sequenced in a study of blood T cell repertoires in COVID-19. TCRdb's table, derived via immunoSEQ multiplex PCR, lists solely in-frame clones and lacks some. The sample has about 200,000 clones, nearly 90% seen once. The specimen sequenced was peripheral blood. These receptors came from a man aged 60 to 69 with active or convalescent COVID-19.

The chain carries TRBV3-1 (or the pseudogene TRBV3-2) and TRBJ1-6; TRBD1 aligns across 7 bases. Trimming removed 2 bases from V and 14 bases from J; junction bases left unmatched: 9. There are 14 residues in the CDR3. From germline, CDR1 is LGHDT and CDR2 YNNKEL (reference sequence). CDR3 sequence (DNA): TGTGCCAGCAGCCAAAAAGGGGGCAGCAAGTCCCTCCACTTT. This codes for CASSQKGGSKSLHF.

Within the sample, this clone is medium-sized (0.01 to 0.1%). The sample has other DNA sequences that encode this CDR3 too. The chain has TRBV7-3 and TRBJ2-1, with 7 bases identical to TRBD2. The CDR3 runs 15 residues. The V gene's germline CDR1 is SGHTA and CDR2 FQGTGA. Losses at the gene ends were 5 bases for V and 4 bases for J; bases not matched to a gene: 8. This CDR3 reads CASSPSGGGYNEQFF. CDR3 nucleotide sequence: TGTGCCAGCAGCCCCAGTGGGGGGGGATACAATGAGCAGTTCTTC.

The genes are TRBV27 and TRBJ2-3; D is unclear. Germline V gene lookup returns CDR1 MNHEY and CDR2 SMNVEV (reference sequence). V was trimmed by 2 bases and J by 1 base, leaving 4 bases between them. The CDR3 has 13 amino acids. The CDR3 here is CASSLVGTDTQYF. The CDR3 coding sequence is TGTGCCAGCAGTTTAGTAGGCACAGATACGCAGTATTTT.

The genes are TRBV2 and TRBJ1-5, with TRBD1 matching 7 bases. The CDR3 is made up of 15 amino acids. Germline CDR1 SNHLY, CDR2 FYNNEI. V trimming: 5 bases; J trimming: 3 bases; junction bases outside the gene matches: 7. CDR3 in DNA: TGTGCCAGCAGTTCAGAGACAGGGACCAATCAGCCCCAGCATTTT. This sequence encodes CASSSETGTNQPQHF.

The chain recombines TRBV25-1 with TRBJ2-2, with TRBD1 identical over 9 bases. This CDR3 has 14 amino acids. Germline V gene sequence: CDR1 MGHDK, CDR2 SYGVNS. With 11 bases clipped from V and 1 base from J, the junction kept 5 bases outside the gene matches. CDR3 sequence: CASGGQGNTGELFF. The DNA for the CDR3 is TGTGCCTCCGGGGGACAGGGGAACACCGGGGAGCTGTTTTTT.

The chain links TRBV3-1 (or the pseudogene TRBV3-2) to TRBJ2-7; 8 nucleotides line up with TRBD2. Losses at the gene ends were 1 base for V and 4 bases for J; bases not matched to a gene: 0. The CDR3 has 13 amino acids. Germline-derived CDR1 and CDR2 are LGHDT and YNNKEL (reference sequence). The CDR3: CASSQASGYEQYF. The CDR3 nucleotides are TGTGCCAGCAGCCAAGCTAGCGGGTACGAGCAGTACTTC.

This clone has only a few counts. The rearrangement joins TRBV10-3 to TRBJ2-3; D perhaps matches TRBD2 (6 bases). Deletions cut 0 bases from V and 3 bases from J, with 16 bases between. Germline CDR1 reads ENHRY; CDR2 reads SYGVKD. The CDR3 spans 17 residues. CDR3 sequence reads: CAISESEGDSPTDTQYF. As DNA, the CDR3 is TGTGCCATCAGTGAGTCTGAAGGGGACTCCCCGACAGATACGCAGTATTTT.

In this sample, this clone turned up once. The chain joins TRBV5-1 to TRBJ1-4; 8 bases are a match to TRBD1. V gave up 4 bases and J gave up 7 bases; unmatched junction bases: 12. CDR3 size: 16 residues. CDR1 SGHRS and CDR2 YFSETQ come from the germline V gene. The DNA of the CDR3 is TGCGCCAGCAGCGTTGGACAGGGTGGGGATACTGAAAAACTGTTTTTT. It codes for CASSVGQGGDTEKLFF.

Note on this clone: The sample contains more than one DNA sequence encoding this CDR3. The chain couples TRBV18 to TRBJ2-3, with 12 bases identical to TRBD2. The germline CDR1 and CDR2 sequences are KGHSH and LQKENI. The CDR3 runs 16 residues. V gave up 6 bases and J gave up 3 bases; unmatched junction bases: 7. The CDR3 loop is CASSPLGLAGTDTQYF. CDR3 DNA sequence: TGTGCCAGCTCCCCATTGGGACTAGCGGGTACAGATACGCAGTATTTT.

The chain recombines TRBV7-6 with TRBJ2-3, with a weak D call TRBD2 (7 bases). V lost 5 bases and J 6 bases, leaving 24 bases between the germline ends. The CDR3 runs 17 residues. The germline CDR1 and CDR2 sequences are SGHVS and FNYEAQ. In DNA, the CDR3 is TGTGCCAGCAGCCTCCCCGGCGGGGGCCACCATTGGGATACGCAGTATTTT. Translated: CASSLPGGGHHWDTQYF.

V is TRBV4-1 and J is TRBJ2-7; tentative D call: TRBD1 (6 bases). Trimming took off 3 bases at V and 6 bases at J, with 18 bases between the two ends. From germline, CDR1 is MGHRA and CDR2 YSYEKL. The length of the CDR3 is 15 residues. The CDR3 DNA follows: TGCGCCAGCAGCCACCCGGACAGTAACTCTTTCGAGCAGTACTTC. Encoded protein: CASSHPDSNSFEQYF.

The chain couples TRBV10-3 to TRBJ2-5; D is undetermined. Germline V gene data show CDR1 as ENHRY and CDR2 as SYGVKD. The CDR3 loop spans 12 amino acids. V was pared by 6 bases and J by 3 bases, with 8 bases between. CDR3 DNA: TGTGCCATCAGGGGCCAGGAAGAGACCCAGTACTTC. Its translation: CAIRGQEETQYF.

V is TRBV5-1 and J is TRBJ2-5; D is possibly TRBD2 (5 bases). Germline V gives CDR1 SGHRS, CDR2 YFSETQ. The CDR3 is 16 amino acids. V dropped 4 bases and J dropped 5 bases, with 21 bases sitting between them. CDR3 sequence (DNA): TGCGCCAGCAGCGAGGGTGGACGAAGAAACGGGGAGACCCAGTACTTC. This gives the protein CASSEGGRRNGETQYF.

The gene calls are TRBV27 and TRBJ2-1, with 8 bases fitting TRBD2. V was pared by 3 bases and J by 3 bases, with 7 bases of the junction left unmatched. Germline V gives CDR1 MNHEY, CDR2 SMNVEV (reference sequence). The CDR3 is 16 amino acids. The CDR3 spells CASSFGGGGYYNEQFF. The CDR3 DNA follows: TGTGCCAGCAGTTTTGGTGGCGGGGGGTACTACAATGAGCAGTTCTTC.

This clone was observed a handful of times. The chain uses TRBV2 and TRBJ1-6; TRBD1 aligns across 9 bases. CDR3 size: 13 residues. Trimming took 7 bases from V and 7 from J; bases not matched to a gene: 2. CDR1 and CDR2 from the germline V gene are SNHLY and FYNNEI. The CDR3, as DNA: TGTGCCAGCACCGGGACAGGGAATTCACCCCTCCACTTT. Protein sequence: CASTGTGNSPLHF. The entire variable domain, with the rest obtained from reference TRBV2 and TRBJ1-6, is as follows: EPEVTQTPSHQVTQMGQEVILRCVPISNHLYFYWYRQILGQKVEFLVSFYNNEISEKSEIFDDQFSVERPDGSNFTLKIRSTKLEDSAMYFCASTGTGNSPLHFGNGTRLTVT.

This sequence joins TRBV28 and TRBJ2-5, with a weak D call TRBD2 (6 bases). CDR1 is MDHEN and CDR2 is SYDVKM in the germline V gene. The CDR3 spans 15 residues. Deletions cut 1 base from V and 2 bases from J, with 11 bases between. CDR3 amino acids: CASSLSHGRQETQYF. The CDR3 DNA sequence: TGTGCCAGCAGTTTATCCCACGGGAGACAAGAGACCCAGTACTTC.

The chain links TRBV7-8 to TRBJ2-1; tentatively, D is TRBD2 (7 bases). Trimming cost V 3 bases and J 2 bases, with 11 bases left between them. CDR1 SGHVS and CDR2 FQNEAQ come from the germline V gene. The CDR3 runs 15 residues. The CDR3 reads CASSFRGGTYNEQFF. Written as DNA, the CDR3 is TGTGCCAGCAGCTTTAGGGGGGGTACCTACAATGAGCAGTTCTTC.

The chain links TRBV6-2 or TRBV6-3 to TRBJ2-1, with a tentative D call TRBD2 (6 bases). CDR1 and CDR2 from the germline V gene are MNHEY and SVGEGT. This CDR3 is built from 17 residues. The V and J ends lost 6 bases and 4 bases respectively, with 22 bases between them. As DNA, the CDR3 is TGTGCCAGCAGCCCGAGTGGGGGACGGGGGAAATACAATGAGCAGTTCTTC. Residues: CASSPSGGRGKYNEQFF.

CDR3 in amino acids: CASSHMSDWSVGNTIYF. The CDR3 coding sequence is TGTGCCAGCAGCCACATGTCGGACTGGAGCGTTGGAAACACCATATATTTT. The V and J genes are TRBV14 and TRBJ1-3; no clear D gene. The CDR3 contains 17 residues. Trimming pared 3 bases from V and 3 bases from J, leaving 18 bases between. Germline V gene sequence: CDR1 SGHDN, CDR2 FVKESK.

The chain couples TRBV7-8 to TRBJ2-7, with 8 bases identical to TRBD2. Germline V CDR1 and CDR2: SGHVS, FQNEAQ. V was clipped by 1 base and J by 4 bases; unmatched bases: 12. CDR3 length equals 17 residues. CDR3 loop: CASSLGRFSGGNYEQYF. CDR3 nucleotide sequence: TGTGCCAGCAGCTTAGGGAGGTTCAGCGGGGGAAATTACGAGCAGTACTTC. Using reference TRBV7-8 and TRBJ2-7 for the parts outside the CDR3, the full variable domain is GAGVSQSPRYKVAKRGQDVALRCDPISGHVSLFWYQQALGQGPEFLTYFQNEAQLDKSGLPSDRFFAERPEGSVSTLKIQRTQQEDSAVYLCASSLGRFSGGNYEQYFGPGTRLTVT.